This T cell receptor (beta chain) stems from a study of T-cell memory formation after mild COVID-19. Study-wide findings and caveats: Clones that contracted from day 15 to 85 had balanced CD4/CD8; later expanders were CD4+ biased.

CDR3 length: 13 amino acids. Germline V gives CDR1 SGHTA, CDR2 FQGTGA. The V end lost 2 bases, the J end lost 1 base, and 5 bases lay between the germline ends. Only a few counts were recorded for this clonotype. The target antigen is unknown. TCRdb re-called the 5' RACE reads through MiXCR, storing one row per CDR3 protein. This table holds about 140,000 distinct CDR3 sequences, 15% to 20% found once. The sample consisted of PBMCs or a T cell subset sorted from them (not recorded which). The rearrangement joins TRBV7-3 to TRBJ2-5; D unclear. This sequence originates from an adult woman who had mild COVID-19 (a few samples of this study predate the infection). Cell type and time point are not known. The CDR3 bases are TGTGCCAGCAGCTTAGCGGTCCAAGAGACCCAGTACTTC. This sequence encodes CASSLAVQETQYF.